Shown below are 21 T cell receptor beta chains from a single sample sequenced in a study of T cell changes during pregnancy in multiple sclerosis. Sequencing was performed with immunoSEQ multiplex PCR; in TCRdb, only in-frame clones are kept and a portion is missing. The sample has 95,000 to 100,000 clones, 75% to 95% seen once; the top ten hold around 3.2%. The specimen comprised peripheral blood, sampled in the second trimester of pregnancy. The receptors come from a female donor with multiple sclerosis, enrolled in a pregnancy study.

CDR3 DNA: TGTGCCACCATAAGTCCAGGCGGCACAGGGGGCGCGACAGATACGCAGTATTTT. Its protein is CATISPGGTGGATDTQYF. The V call is TRBV10-3, the J call TRBJ2-3; 9 nucleotides align to TRBD1. This CDR3 comprises 18 residues. Losses at the gene ends were 10 bases for V and 3 bases for J; bases not matched to a gene: 20. The germline V gene has CDR1 ENHRY and CDR2 SYGVKD.

The rearrangement joins TRBV5-5 to TRBJ2-3, with 10 bases fitting TRBD2. Trimming removed 4 bases from V and 3 bases from J; junction bases left unmatched: 8. CDR3 length equals 16 residues. Germline lookup yields CDR1 SGHKS and CDR2 YYEKEE (reference sequence). The chain's CDR3 is CASSPLAGVMTDTQYF. The DNA for the CDR3 is TGTGCCAGCAGCCCCCTAGCGGGAGTGATGACAGATACGCAGTATTTT.

This clone turned up a few times. The chain uses TRBV4-2 and TRBJ2-2; D remains ambiguous. This CDR3 is built from 13 residues. Trimming removed 1 base at V and 6 bases at J, with 6 bases between. Per the germline V gene, CDR1 is LGHNA and CDR2 is YNFKEQ. The CDR3: CASSQGVAGELFF. The CDR3 DNA sequence: TGTGCCAGCAGCCAAGGAGTAGCCGGGGAGCTGTTTTTT.

This chain links TRBV7-9 with TRBJ2-1; 7 nucleotides line up with TRBD1. Germline V gene sequence: CDR1 SEHNR, CDR2 FQNEAQ (reference sequence). The trim removed 3 bases at V and 14 bases at J, leaving 7 bases unmatched. The CDR3 sequence is 12 residues long. The CDR3 DNA reads as TGTGCCAGCAGCTTCTCCCGGGACAGAGAGTTCTTC. Its protein is CASSFSRDREFF. Based on the CDR3 plus reference TRBV7-9 and TRBJ2-1, the full variable domain is DTGVSQNPRHKITKRGQNVTFRCDPISEHNRLYWYRQTLGQGPEFLTYFQNEAQLEKSRLLSDRFSAERPKGSFSTLEIQRTEQGDSAMYLCASSFSRDREFFGPGTRLTVL.

The CDR3 DNA sequence: TGTGCCAGTAGTGTGTGGGAGTACAATGAGCAGTTCTTC. Encoded protein: CASSVWEYNEQFF. The chain combines TRBV19 with TRBJ2-1; a possible D gene is TRBD2 (5 bases). The CDR3 is 13 residues long. In germline, CDR1 is LNHDA, CDR2 SQIVND (reference sequence). V was shortened by 5 bases and J by 4 bases, with 9 bases between the two germline ends.

The gene calls are TRBV19 and TRBJ1-2, with D possibly TRBD1 on 6 matching bases. V shed 5 bases and J shed 6 bases, with 13 bases lying between them. This CDR3 is built from 13 residues. Germline CDR1 reads LNHDA; CDR2 reads SQIVND (reference sequence). The CDR3 sequence: CASSPWGGDGYTF. The CDR3 nucleotides read TGTGCCAGTAGTCCGTGGGGGGGCGATGGCTACACCTTC.

The genes are TRBV6-1 and TRBJ2-5; D gene unclear. The V gene lost 3 bases and the J gene lost 3 bases, with 5 bases spanning the gap. CDR1 and CDR2 from the germline V gene are MNHNS and SASEGT. CDR3 length: 12 amino acids. The CDR3 loop is CASSDREETQYF. The CDR3 DNA is TGTGCCAGCAGTGATCGGGAAGAGACCCAGTACTTC.

This clone was detected once. The V call is TRBV20-1, the J call TRBJ1-2; D is uncertain. Looked up from germline, CDR1 is DFQATT and CDR2 is SNEGSKA (reference sequence). This CDR3 comprises 11 residues. Deletions cut 1 base from V and 8 bases from J, with 8 bases between. The CDR3 sequence is CSARGAGGYTF. The CDR3 coding sequence is TGCAGTGCTAGAGGGGCAGGAGGCTACACCTTC.

This clone has a handful of counts. The CDR3 DNA reads TGCAGCGCGATGGACAGGGATAAAGCTTTCTTT. Translation gives CSAMDRDKAFF. The J gene is TRBJ1-1, the V gene TRBV20-1; TRBD1 aligns across 8 bases. Germline assignment: CDR1 DFQATT and CDR2 SNEGSKA (reference sequence). There are 11 residues in the CDR3.

V is TRBV7-6 and J is TRBJ1-5; D possibly corresponds to TRBD1 (5 bases). This CDR3 has 13 amino acids. V shed 5 bases and J shed 11 bases, with 16 bases lying between them. Germline V gene data show CDR1 as SGHVS and CDR2 as FNYEAQ. The CDR3, as DNA: TGTGCCAGCAGCCCGACAGAGCTTGGGGCCCAGCATTTT. It yields the protein CASSPTELGAQHF.

The V and J genes are TRBV28 and TRBJ1-1, with a weak D call TRBD1 (6 bases). The CDR3 consists of 13 residues. The germline V gene encodes CDR1 MDHEN and CDR2 SYDVKM. The V end was cut by 7 bases, the J end by 0 bases, with 9 bases between. In nucleotides, the CDR3 is TGTGCCAGCACCGGACAGTTGAACACTGAAGCTTTCTTT. This codes for CASTGQLNTEAFF.

V and J are TRBV7-2 and TRBJ2-5; a possible D gene is TRBD2 (5 bases). V lost 5 bases and J 5 bases, leaving 9 bases between the germline ends. Germline CDR1 is SGHTA and CDR2 is FQGNSA. The CDR3 covers 12 residues. In nucleotides, the CDR3 is TGTGCCAGCAGCCCTAGCCCCGAGACCCAGTACTTC. Translating gives CASSPSPETQYF.

The V gene is TRBV7-9, the J gene TRBJ1-2; 7 bases are a match to TRBD1. The CDR3 has 16 residues. V trimming: 4 bases; J trimming: 0 bases; junction bases outside the gene matches: 8. The germline V gene encodes CDR1 SEHNR and CDR2 FQNEAQ (reference sequence). The CDR3 coding sequence is TGTGCCAGCAGCTACTCAGGGGGAGCGCCTAACTATGGCTACACCTTC. It specifies CASSYSGGAPNYGYTF.

This clone appeared many times. The gene calls are TRBV7-3 and TRBJ2-3, with a weak D call TRBD2 (5 bases). The CDR3 spans 18 residues. Germline values: CDR1 SGHTA, CDR2 FQGTGA. The V and J ends lost 1 base and 2 bases respectively, with 19 bases between them. The CDR3 bases are TGTGCCAGCAGCTTAAATCCCTCCTCCGGGATAGTCACAGATACGCAGTATTTT. Translated, it gives CASSLNPSSGIVTDTQYF.

This chain connects TRBV5-4 to TRBJ2-3; D gene ambiguous. The CDR3 is 11 amino acids. CDR1 and CDR2 (germline): SGHNT, YYREEE (reference sequence). V was shortened by 3 bases and J by 3 bases, with 2 bases between the two germline ends. CDR3 region: CASSSTDTQYF. CDR3 DNA: TGTGCCAGCAGCTCAACAGATACGCAGTATTTT.

The rearrangement links TRBV18 to TRBJ1-1; the D gene is possibly TRBD1 (6 bases). V was trimmed by 2 bases and J by 0 bases, leaving 25 bases between them. From germline, CDR1 is KGHSH and CDR2 LQKENI. The CDR3 is 20 residues long. The CDR3 loop is CASSPEMAGAGVTMNTEAFF. In DNA form, the CDR3 reads TGTGCCAGCTCACCAGAGATGGCTGGGGCAGGGGTTACCATGAACACTGAAGCTTTCTTT.

V and J are TRBV15 and TRBJ2-1, with TRBD2 matching over 8 bases. The germline V gene encodes CDR1 LNHNV and CDR2 YYDKDF (reference sequence). CDR3 length equals 18 residues. Losses at the gene ends were 3 bases for V and 10 bases for J; bases not matched to a gene: 20. CDR3 in DNA: TGTGCCACCAGCAGGGGACTAGGGGTTCCGGCCTCATTCAGAGAGCAGTTCTTC. Amino acid sequence: CATSRGLGVPASFREQFF.

The chain has TRBV25-1 and TRBJ2-2, with D possibly matching TRBD2 (6 bases). Deletions cut 6 bases from V and 7 bases from J, with 18 bases between. The germline V gene encodes CDR1 MGHDK and CDR2 SYGVNS. The CDR3 runs 15 residues. The CDR3 loop reads CASSDPTSPVGELFF. In nucleotides, the CDR3 is TGTGCCAGCAGCGACCCTACTAGCCCCGTCGGGGAGCTGTTTTTT.

The rearrangement links TRBV28 to TRBJ1-4, with TRBD1 matching 10 bases. This CDR3 contains 14 residues. J gave up 8 bases and V 6 bases, and 6 bases lay outside the gene matches. The germline gives CDR1 MDHEN, CDR2 SYDVKM. The CDR3 DNA is TGTGCCAGCAGGTTGGACAGGGGGGGAGAAAAACTGTTTTTT. It codes for CASRLDRGGEKLFF.

The V call is TRBV27, the J call TRBJ1-4; 7 bases agree with TRBD1. The CDR3 extends over 17 amino acids. V gave up 2 bases and J gave up 7 bases; unmatched junction bases: 13. Germline V gives CDR1 MNHEY, CDR2 SMNVEV (reference sequence). In DNA, the CDR3 is TGTGCCAGCAGTTTAAGAGGGGTTAACAGGGGCAGTGAAAAACTGTTTTTT. Its translation is CASSLRGVNRGSEKLFF.

This clone was counted a single time. The rearrangement links TRBV19 to TRBJ2-1; D perhaps matches TRBD2 (6 bases). The CDR3 sequence is 13 residues long. Germline lookup yields CDR1 LNHDA and CDR2 SQIVND (reference sequence). V was shortened by 2 bases and J by 13 bases, with 15 bases between the two germline ends. DNA for the CDR3: TGTGCCAGTAGTATAACTAAGTGGGAGGCACAGTTCTTC. It translates to CASSITKWEAQFF. The entire variable domain, with the rest obtained from reference TRBV19 and TRBJ2-1, is as follows: DGGITQSPKYLFRKEGQNVTLSCEQNLNHDAMYWYRQDPGQGLRLIYYSQIVNDFQKGDIAEGYSVSREKKESFPLTVTSAQKNPTAFYLCASSITKWEAQFFGPGTRLTVL.